A selection of T cell receptor beta chains follows, all from one sample in a study of Graves' ophthalmopathy and Graves' hyperthyroidism. MiXCR was run by TCRdb on the multiplex PCR reads, yielding one entry per CDR3 protein. The table records about 740,000 distinct CDR3 sequences, approximately 40% of them present only once. The sequencing sample was made of peripheral blood. The receptors stem from an adult man with Graves' ophthalmopathy. CDR3s include the opening cysteine and the closing phenylalanine or tryptophan. D genes are given only for firm matches. Some rows mark clone size as missing; the rest say once, few, many or name a class of expanded clone.

TRBV6-2/TRBV6-3	TRBJ2-5	.	.	CASSYLGQKETQYF	TGTGCCAGCAGTTACCTCGGACAGAAAGAGACCCAGTACTTC
TRBV12-3/TRBV12-4	TRBJ1-3	.	.	CASTPRGLGGNTIYF	TGTGCCAGCACCCCCAGAGGGTTGGGCGGAAACACCATATATTTT
TRBV10-3	TRBJ2-7	TRBD1	few	CASSYSRTGSSEQYF	TGTGCCAGCAGTTACTCGAGGACAGGGTCCTCCGAGCAGTACTTC
TRBV19	TRBJ1-1	.	.	CASWDPWNTEAFF	TGTGCCAGTTGGGACCCATGGAACACTGAAGCTTTCTTT
TRBV2	TRBJ2-5	.	few	CASSRIFGQETQYF	TGTGCCAGCAGCCGTATATTTGGCCAAGAGACCCAGTACTTC
TRBV10-3	TRBJ2-2	.	.	CAISESKVFTGELFF	TGTGCCATCAGTGAGTCGAAGGTTTTCACCGGGGAGCTGTTTTTT
TRBV5-6	TRBJ1-6	TRBD1	many	CASSENIGTGDSPLHF	TGTGCCAGCAGCGAAAACATCGGGACAGGGGATTCACCCCTCCACTTT
TRBV6-5	TRBJ2-2	.	few	CASSRTATGTGELFF	TGTGCCAGCAGTAGGACAGCGACGGGCACCGGGGAGCTGTTTTTT
TRBV2	TRBJ2-6	.	.	CASSKTGVANVLTF	TGTGCCAGCTCCAAGACAGGTGTGGCCAACGTCCTGACTTTC
TRBV15	TRBJ2-2	.	few	CATSRPQSRVGELFF	TGTGCCACCAGCAGACCCCAGTCCCGGGTCGGGGAGCTGTTTTTT
TRBV15	TRBJ1-5	.	.	CATSSVDKNQPQHF	TGTGCCACCAGCAGCGTTGACAAGAATCAGCCCCAGCATTTT
TRBV5-4	TRBJ1-6	.	.	CASSPGQARSPLHF	TGTGCCAGCAGCCCGGGGCAGGCTCGGTCACCCCTCCACTTT
TRBV7-7	TRBJ2-7	.	many	CASSQVRGRATYEQYF	TGTGCCAGCAGCCAGGTTAGGGGCAGGGCCACCTACGAGCAGTACTTC
TRBV7-2	TRBJ1-1	.	many	CASSLVVGGGEAFF	TGTGCCAGCAGCTTAGTCGTGGGGGGCGGTGAAGCTTTCTTT
TRBV11-2	TRBJ2-1	.	.	CASSLQGHSGEQFF	TGTGCCAGCAGCTTGCAGGGCCACAGCGGTGAGCAGTTCTTC
TRBV7-2	TRBJ2-7	.	many	CASSPQSSYEQYF	TGTGCCAGCAGTCCCCAAAGCTCCTACGAGCAGTACTTC
TRBV10-3	TRBJ1-2	.	few	CASSSTTGRYGYTF	TGTGCCAGCAGTTCAACAACAGGGCGGTATGGCTACACCTTC
TRBV2	TRBJ2-5	TRBD1	.	CAGGQGANRETQCF	TGTGCCGGGGGACAGGGGGCCAATAGGGAGACCCAGTGCTTC
TRBV9	TRBJ2-7	.	.	CASSVSGSPSREQYF	TGTGCCAGCAGCGTTTCTGGGTCCCCCTCTCGCGAGCAGTACTTC
TRBV11-2	TRBJ2-5	TRBD2	.	CASKFGRYQETQYF	TGTGCCAGCAAATTCGGGAGGTACCAAGAGACCCAGTACTTC
TRBV12-3/TRBV12-4	TRBJ1-4	.	.	CASSLDRRRGEKLFF	TGTGCCAGCAGTCTCGACCGCCGGAGAGGGGAAAAACTGTTTTTT
TRBV19	TRBJ2-7	.	many	CASSDQYEQYF	TGTGCCAGTAGTGACCAGTACGAGCAGTACTTC
TRBV25-1	TRBJ2-2	.	few	CASSLEGFGELFF	TGTGCCAGCAGTTTAGAAGGGTTCGGGGAGCTGTTTTTT
TRBV7-8	TRBJ2-7	.	.	CASTSSREQYF	TGTGCCAGCACTAGTTCTAGAGAGCAGTACTTC
TRBV7-9	TRBJ2-6	TRBD1	many	CASSLKQGTGANVLTF	TGTGCCAGCAGCCTTAAACAGGGGACTGGGGCCAACGTCCTGACTTTC
TRBV10-3	TRBJ1-2	.	many	CAIYQGVEGEYGYTF	TGTGCCATCTATCAAGGGGTTGAGGGCGAGTATGGCTACACCTTC
TRBV25-1	TRBJ2-1	.	few	CASSDRLLRGGNEQFF	TGTGCCAGCAGTGACCGACTCCTACGAGGGGGCAATGAGCAGTTCTTC
TRBV7-9	TRBJ2-2	TRBD1	few	CASSPTGGGFTGELFF	TGTGCCAGCAGCCCTACAGGGGGCGGATTCACCGGGGAGCTGTTTTTT
TRBV5-1	TRBJ2-5	.	many	CASSLNKETQYF	TGCGCCAGCAGCTTGAATAAAGAGACCCAGTACTTC
TRBV2	TRBJ2-2	.	few	CASSVLSPPQGTGELFF	TGTGCCAGCAGTGTTCTAAGCCCCCCACAGGGCACCGGGGAGCTGTTTTTT
TRBV5-1	TRBJ2-7	.	.	CASSPGGESHEQYF	TGCGCCAGCAGCCCAGGTGGGGAGAGTCACGAGCAGTACTTC
TRBV7-9	TRBJ1-2	.	.	CASSPVRVVNYGYTF	TGTGCCAGCAGCCCAGTCAGGGTGGTTAACTATGGCTACACCTTC